This TCR beta chain originates from a study of blood T cell repertoires in COVID-19. The CDR3 length is 13 residues. V was clipped by 5 bases and J by 4 bases, with 10 bases between them. Germline CDR1 reads SGHVS; CDR2 reads FQNEAQ. The table lists this clone with a count of one. Original processing methods: Estimated nucleated cell counts came from reference gene primer amplification. The assay was immunoSEQ multiplex PCR, and TCRdb's table has in-frame clones only and misses some. V and J calls and clone size are copied from that table; D and trimming were computed from the DNA. The data contain about 310,000 clones, around 90% of them singletons.

The sequencing input was peripheral blood. The sequence was collected from a man aged 18 to 29 with active or convalescent COVID-19. The chain employs TRBV7-8 and TRBJ2-3; TRBD2 might be the D (5 bases). The CDR3 region is CASSRERSDTQYF. CDR3 nucleotide sequence: TGTGCCAGCAGCCGTGAGCGGTCAGATACGCAGTATTTT.